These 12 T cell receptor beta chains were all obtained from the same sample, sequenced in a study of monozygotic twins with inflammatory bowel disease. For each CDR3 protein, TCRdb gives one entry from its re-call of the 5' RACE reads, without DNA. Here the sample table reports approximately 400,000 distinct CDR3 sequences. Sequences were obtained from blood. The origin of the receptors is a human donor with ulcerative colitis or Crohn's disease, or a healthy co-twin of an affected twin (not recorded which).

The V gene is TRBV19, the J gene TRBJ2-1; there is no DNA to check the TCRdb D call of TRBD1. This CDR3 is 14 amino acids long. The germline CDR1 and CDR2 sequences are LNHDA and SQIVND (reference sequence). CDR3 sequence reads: CATGTPLSYNEQFF. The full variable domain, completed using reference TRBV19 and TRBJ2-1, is DGGITQSPKYLFRKEGQNVTLSCEQNLNHDAMYWYRQDPGQGLRLIYYSQIVNDFQKGDIAEGYSVSREKKESFPLTVTSAQKNPTAFYLCATGTPLSYNEQFFGPGTRLTVL.

The CDR3 region is CSALHLLDEKLFF. The chain is built from TRBV20-1 and TRBJ1-4. Germline CDR1 reads DFQATT; CDR2 reads SNEGSKA (reference sequence). The CDR3 extends over 13 amino acids.

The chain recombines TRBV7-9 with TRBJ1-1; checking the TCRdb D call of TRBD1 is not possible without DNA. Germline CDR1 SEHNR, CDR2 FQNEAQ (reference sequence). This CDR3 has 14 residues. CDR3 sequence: CASSFKGGHTEAFF.

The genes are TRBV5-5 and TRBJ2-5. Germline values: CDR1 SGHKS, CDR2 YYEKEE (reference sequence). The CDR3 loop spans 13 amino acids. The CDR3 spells CASRLDVRETQYF.

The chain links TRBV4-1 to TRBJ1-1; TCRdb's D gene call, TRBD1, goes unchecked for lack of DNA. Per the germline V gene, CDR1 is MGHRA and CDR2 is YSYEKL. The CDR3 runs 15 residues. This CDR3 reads CASSPGQGRNTEAFF.

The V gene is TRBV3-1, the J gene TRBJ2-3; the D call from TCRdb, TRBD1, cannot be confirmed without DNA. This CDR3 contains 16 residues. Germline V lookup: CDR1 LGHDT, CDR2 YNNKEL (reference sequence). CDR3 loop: CASSPGTGSGTDTQYF.

The chain's CDR3 is CASTGGLGYNEQFF. The chain has TRBV27 and TRBJ2-1; TCRdb's D call of TRBD2 is untestable without DNA. Germline V CDR1 and CDR2: MNHEY, SMNVEV (reference sequence). The CDR3 spans 14 residues.

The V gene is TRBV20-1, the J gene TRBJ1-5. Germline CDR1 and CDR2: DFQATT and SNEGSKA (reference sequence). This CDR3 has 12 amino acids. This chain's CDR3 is CSANVGNQPQHF.

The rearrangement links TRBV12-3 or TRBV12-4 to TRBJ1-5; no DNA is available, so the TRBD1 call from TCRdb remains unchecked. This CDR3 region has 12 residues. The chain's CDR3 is CASSTGNQPQHF.

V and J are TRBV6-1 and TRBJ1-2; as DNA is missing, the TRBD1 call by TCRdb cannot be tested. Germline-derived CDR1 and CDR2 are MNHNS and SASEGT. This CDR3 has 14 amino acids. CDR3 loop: CASSLDRASRGYTF.

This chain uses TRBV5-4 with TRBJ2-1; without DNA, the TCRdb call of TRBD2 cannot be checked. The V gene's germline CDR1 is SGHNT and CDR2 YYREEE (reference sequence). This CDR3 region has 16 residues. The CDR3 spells CASSLALGGRGAEQFF.

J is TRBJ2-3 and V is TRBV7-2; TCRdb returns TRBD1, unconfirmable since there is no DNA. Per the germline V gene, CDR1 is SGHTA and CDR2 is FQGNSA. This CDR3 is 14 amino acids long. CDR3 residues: CASSLVGGADTQYF.